This T cell receptor (beta chain) was captured by sequencing in a study of T cells in Graves' hyperthyroidism and ophthalmopathy. Uncontrolled infection, other autoimmune disease, pregnancy and lactation each barred patients from inclusion. Fresh 10 ml peripheral blood yielded PBMCs. Study results and caveats: Ophthalmopathy and stable hyperthyroidism were told apart by a 13 V-J model. Blood also carried most thyroid clonotypes expanded above 0.001.

Many counts were recorded for this clonotype. Its target is not known. CDR3 length equals 14 residues. Germline loops: CDR1 ENHRY, CDR2 SYGVKD. Germline trimming cut 2 bases from V and 5 bases from J; bases unmatched to any gene: 4. Using RNA transcripts as the source, TCR beta CDR3 regions were amplified. Carried out on the TCR CDR3, a first-round RT-PCR used the HTBI primer set. TCRdb re-analysed the multiplex PCR reads in MiXCR, keeping a single row per CDR3 protein. The sample consists of hundreds of thousands of distinct CDR3 sequences, 14% of them appearing once. This chain uses TRBV10-3 with TRBJ1-2; 8 bases match TRBD1. This clonotype originated in a woman in her forties or fifties with Graves' ophthalmopathy. Sequencing input: blood. The DNA for the CDR3 is TGTGCCATCAGTGAGGACCAGGGGGCGTATGGCTACACCTTC. Amino acids: CAISEDQGAYGYTF.